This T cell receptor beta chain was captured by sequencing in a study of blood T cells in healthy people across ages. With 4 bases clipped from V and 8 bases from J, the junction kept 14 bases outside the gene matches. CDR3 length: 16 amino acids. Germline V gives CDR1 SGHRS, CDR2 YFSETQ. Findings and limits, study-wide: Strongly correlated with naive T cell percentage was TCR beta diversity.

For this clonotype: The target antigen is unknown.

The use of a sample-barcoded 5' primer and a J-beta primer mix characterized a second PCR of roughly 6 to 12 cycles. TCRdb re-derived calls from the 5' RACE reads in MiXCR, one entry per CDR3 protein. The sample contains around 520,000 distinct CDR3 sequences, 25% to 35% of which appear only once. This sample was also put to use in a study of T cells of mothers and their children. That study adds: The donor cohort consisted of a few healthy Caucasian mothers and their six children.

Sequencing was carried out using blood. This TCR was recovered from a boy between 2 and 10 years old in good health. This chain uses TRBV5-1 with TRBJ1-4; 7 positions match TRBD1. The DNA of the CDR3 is TGCGCCAGCAGCATTGGTACAGGGGCTGCGGACGAAAAACTGTTTTTT. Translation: CASSIGTGAADEKLFF. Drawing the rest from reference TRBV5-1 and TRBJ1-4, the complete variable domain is KAGVTQTPRYLIKTRGQQVTLSCSPISGHRSVSWYQQTPGQGLQFLFEYFSETQRNKGNFPGRFSGRQFSNSRSEMNVSTLELGDSALYLCASSIGTGAADEKLFFGSGTQLSVL.